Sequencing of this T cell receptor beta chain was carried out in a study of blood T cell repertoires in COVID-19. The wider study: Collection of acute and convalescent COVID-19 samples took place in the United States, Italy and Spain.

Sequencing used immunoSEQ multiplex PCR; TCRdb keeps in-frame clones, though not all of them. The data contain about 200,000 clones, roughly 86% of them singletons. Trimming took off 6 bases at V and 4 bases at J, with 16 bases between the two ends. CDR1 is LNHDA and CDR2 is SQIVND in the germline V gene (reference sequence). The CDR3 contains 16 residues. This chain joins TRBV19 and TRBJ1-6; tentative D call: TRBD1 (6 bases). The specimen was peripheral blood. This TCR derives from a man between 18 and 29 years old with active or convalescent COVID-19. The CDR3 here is CASRGSGRGYNSPLHF. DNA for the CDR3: TGTGCCAGTAGGGGTTCGGGGAGGGGGTATAATTCACCCCTCCACTTT.